This T cell receptor (beta chain) was retrieved from a study of control samples from healthy donors and cancer patients. Assay used: immunoSEQ multiplex PCR; TCRdb lists only in-frame clones, some missing. The data show some 140,000 clones, roughly 92% seen once. V was cut by 1 base and J by 2 bases, with 6 bases left in between. This CDR3 has 13 residues. Germline assignment: CDR1 SGHTS and CDR2 YDEGEE. This sequence was found in a man aged 25-40 years in good health. Sequences were obtained from blood. The chain links TRBV5-8 to TRBJ1-1; no clear D. The chain's CDR3 is CASSLRHNTEAFF. For the CDR3, the DNA is TGTGCCAGCAGCTTGAGGCATAACACTGAAGCTTTCTTT. Full variable domain (remainder filled in from reference TRBV5-8 and TRBJ1-1): EAGVTQSPTHLIKTRGQQATLRCSPISGHTSVYWYQQALGLGLQFLLWYDEGEERNRGNFPPRFSGRQFPNYSSELNVNALELEDSALYLCASSLRHNTEAFFGQGTRLTVV.